The 24 T cell receptor beta chains below all came from one sample that was sequenced in a study of blood T cells in healthy people across ages. For the second PCR, which ran for 7 to 11 cycles, a sample-barcoded 5' primer and a J-beta primer mix were used. TCRdb redid the calling of the 5' RACE reads with MiXCR, one entry per CDR3 protein. The data contain approximately 360,000 distinct CDR3 sequences, approximately 52% of them seen just once; the ten biggest clones take up around 53%. The sequenced sample was blood. All receptors derive from a man aged 60 to 75 in good health.

For this clonotype: Lacking the conserved final phenylalanine or tryptophan, this CDR3 likely reflects a read error. The rearrangement links TRBV12-3 or TRBV12-4 to TRBJ2-1, with 14 bases lining up with TRBD2. This CDR3 is built from 16 residues. The ends lost 4 bases at V and 8 bases at J; junction bases unmatched: 7. Here the CDR3 reads CASSSATSGRGDEQFS. The CDR3 DNA follows: TGTGCCAGCAGTTCCGCGACTAGCGGGAGGGGAGATGAGCAGTTCTCC.

The rearrangement joins TRBV7-2 to TRBJ2-5; D possibly corresponds to TRBD2 (5 bases). The end of the DNA aligns better with TRBJ2-4, so the J call may be wrong. CDR3 length equals 18 residues. Germline CDR1 SGHTA, CDR2 FQGNSA. The CDR3 bases are TGTGCCAGCAGCTTAGAGGGCCAGAGGGCCCCGGCCAAAAACATTCAGTACTTC. Amino acids: CASSLEGQRAPAKNIQYF.

V gene TRBV5-1 combines with J gene TRBJ2-7, with TRBD2 matching over 11 bases. There are 16 residues in the CDR3. The germline gives CDR1 SGHRS, CDR2 YFSETQ. After removal of 1 base from V and 3 bases from J, the junction contained 6 bases not matched to a gene. The CDR3 bases are TGCGCCAGCAGCTTGACAAGACTAGCGGGGTTCTACGAGCAGTACTTC. It translates to CASSLTRLAGFYEQYF.

A remark on this clonotype: This may be a read error, as it is one base from a much larger clone. This sequence joins TRBV29-1 and TRBJ1-2; 8 bases map to TRBD1. CDR1 is SQVTM and CDR2 is ANQGSEA in the germline V gene. The V gene end was trimmed by 6 bases and the J gene end by 10 bases; junction bases not matched to a gene: 10. This CDR3 has 12 amino acids. CDR3 DNA: TGCAGCGTGGAACAGGGGGGAGGTGACTACACCTTC. It yields the protein CSVEQGGGDYTF.

This clonotype was seen only a few times. The gene calls are TRBV20-1 and TRBJ2-7; tentatively, D is TRBD1 (5 bases). Between the trimmed V and J ends, which lost 5 bases and 0 bases, there was a span of 14 bases. The CDR3 runs 14 residues. CDR1 and CDR2 from the germline V gene are DFQATT and SNEGSKA (reference sequence). In DNA form, the CDR3 reads TGCAGTGCTCGCCTTGGGGCCCCCTCCTACGAGCAGTACTTC. The encoded protein is CSARLGAPSYEQYF.

The chain is built from TRBV10-3 and TRBJ2-7; D is perhaps TRBD1 or TRBD2 (6 bases each). The DNA matches TRBJ2-5 better at its end, which makes the J call doubtful. The CDR3 runs to 12 residues. Germline CDR1 ENHRY, CDR2 SYGVKD. CDR3 DNA sequence: TGTGCCATCGGTGGAGGGGGGGAGACCCAGTACTTC. Amino acid sequence: CAIGGGGETQYF.

V and J are TRBV7-2 and TRBJ2-3, with no clear D. Germline lookup yields CDR1 SGHTA and CDR2 FQGNSA. The CDR3 has 13 amino acids. Trimming removed 8 bases at V and 0 bases at J, with 9 bases between. The CDR3 coding sequence is TGTGCCAGCCAAAGACTGAGCACAGATACGCAGTATTTT. It translates to CASQRLSTDTQYF.

The chain couples TRBV12-3 or TRBV12-4 to TRBJ2-7; 8 bases are shared with TRBD1. V was pared by 8 bases and J by 2 bases, with 11 bases of the junction left unmatched. The length of the CDR3 is 15 residues. The CDR3 region has the DNA TGTGCCAGCTCTTCGGTCAGGGGGCAGGCCTACGAGCAGTACTTC. As protein: CASSSVRGQAYEQYF.

This clonotype was found a few times. The V call is TRBV7-8, the J call TRBJ2-2; D call uncertain. Looked up from germline, CDR1 is SGHVS and CDR2 is FQNEAQ. Trimming pared 5 bases from V and 8 bases from J, leaving 9 bases between. The CDR3 runs to 12 residues. CDR3 sequence: CASSRRAGELFF. The DNA for the CDR3 is TGTGCCAGCAGCCGCCGTGCGGGGGAGCTGTTTTTT.

The rearrangement uses TRBV6-2 or TRBV6-3 and TRBJ1-1; a weak D match, TRBD1 (5 bases). Germline V gene lookup returns CDR1 MNHEY and CDR2 SVGEGT. The CDR3 extends over 14 amino acids. Trimming took 5 bases from V and 6 from J, leaving 16 bases between them. The CDR3 coding sequence is TGTGCCAGCAGTCCGGGACCCGGCTGGGCTGAAGCTTTCTTT. Translated, it gives CASSPGPGWAEAFF.

As regards this clonotype: This may be a read error: a much more frequent sequence differs by one nucleotide. The genes are TRBV27 and TRBJ2-7, with D possibly TRBD2 on 6 matching bases. This CDR3 has 14 residues. Trimming pared 8 bases from V and 5 bases from J, leaving 19 bases between. Per the germline V gene, CDR1 is MNHEY and CDR2 is SMNVEV (reference sequence). CDR3 region: CASGWGGTSDEQYF. CDR3 nucleotides: TGTGCCAGCGGGTGGGGCGGGACGTCCGACGAGCAGTACTTC.

This clonotype was observed many times. The J gene is TRBJ2-5, the V gene TRBV7-2, with D perhaps TRBD1 (6 bases). The CDR3 consists of 14 residues. Germline values: CDR1 SGHTA, CDR2 FQGNSA. V gave up 5 bases and J gave up 1 base, with 11 bases separating them. CDR3 sequence: CASSVRGGQETQYF. Here the CDR3 DNA reads TGTGCCAGCAGCGTACGAGGGGGCCAAGAGACCCAGTACTTC.

As to this clonotype: With a much larger clone just one base away, this may be a read error. The gene calls are TRBV28 and TRBJ2-1, with 10 nucleotides matching TRBD2. CDR1 is MDHEN, CDR2 SYDVKM, per germline. V lost 7 bases, J lost 6 bases, and 6 bases stayed unmatched. The CDR3 has 14 amino acids. For the CDR3, the DNA is TGTGCCAGCATCACTAGCGGGACAAGCAATGAGCAGTTCTTC. It yields the protein CASITSGTSNEQFF.

Of note for this clonotype: One base away lies a much larger clone, so this may be a sequencing read error. V gene TRBV4-3 combines with J gene TRBJ1-2; 9 bases line up with TRBD1. CDR1 LGHNA and CDR2 YSLEER come from the germline V gene. This CDR3 spans 16 amino acids. After removal of 2 bases from V and 4 bases from J, the junction contained 8 bases not matched to a gene. The chain's CDR3 is CASSQTVDRGFYGYTF. The DNA of the CDR3 is TGCGCCAGCAGCCAAACCGTGGACAGGGGTTTCTATGGCTACACCTTC.

V is TRBV29-1 and J is TRBJ1-1; 7 bases line up with TRBD1. The CDR3 sequence is 13 residues long. The trim removed 8 bases at V and 4 bases at J, leaving 10 bases unmatched. Germline lookup yields CDR1 SQVTM and CDR2 ANQGSEA. In DNA form, the CDR3 reads TGCAGCCTTTGGGGGTCAGGGGGCACTGAAGCTTTCTTT. Translating gives CSLWGSGGTEAFF. The full variable domain, rest sourced from reference TRBV29-1 and TRBJ1-1, is SAVISQKPSRDICQRGTSLTIQCQVDSQVTMMFWYRQQPGQSLTLIATANQGSEATYESGFVIDKFPISRPNLTFSTLTVSNMSPEDSSIYLCSLWGSGGTEAFFGQGTRLTVV.

The V and J genes are TRBV6-6 and TRBJ2-5; 9 positions match TRBD1. Germline-derived CDR1 and CDR2 are MNHNY and SVGAGI (reference sequence). The trim removed 6 bases at V and 2 bases at J, leaving 7 bases unmatched. The CDR3 contains 15 residues. CDR3 loop: CASSTGQGRQETQYF. The CDR3 bases are TGTGCCAGCAGCACTGGACAGGGGCGACAAGAGACCCAGTACTTC.

As regards this clonotype: The conserved final phenylalanine or tryptophan is absent from the CDR3, which likely points to a read error. This chain joins TRBV20-1 and TRBJ1-2; 7 positions match TRBD1. Per the germline V gene, CDR1 is DFQATT and CDR2 is SNEGSKA (reference sequence). V was pared by 5 bases and J by 8 bases, with 8 bases of the junction left unmatched. There are 12 residues in the CDR3. The CDR3 sequence is CSAFTGAVGYTL. DNA for the CDR3: TGCAGTGCTTTTACAGGGGCCGTCGGCTACACCCTC.

The V gene is TRBV20-1, the J gene TRBJ1-6; D possibly corresponds to TRBD1 (5 bases). Trimming cost V 3 bases and J 7 bases, with 16 bases left between them. Germline-derived CDR1 and CDR2 are DFQATT and SNEGSKA (reference sequence). The CDR3 sequence is 15 residues long. CDR3 protein: CSASPSGRKNSPLHF. CDR3 coding DNA: TGCAGTGCTAGCCCTTCGGGACGGAAGAATTCACCCCTCCACTTT.

The chain combines TRBV6-1 with TRBJ2-5; the D gene is possibly TRBD1 (5 bases). The germline V gene encodes CDR1 MNHNS and CDR2 SASEGT. Trimming left V 1 base short and J 11 bases short, with 14 bases between. The CDR3 runs to 13 residues. CDR3 bases: TGTGCCAGCAGTGAAGTGGGGCTTCGAGAGCAGTACTTC. This sequence encodes CASSEVGLREQYF.

This clonotype showed up just a few times. The gene calls are TRBV12-3 or TRBV12-4 and TRBJ1-2; D is perhaps TRBD1 (5 bases). Trimming cost V 7 bases and J 4 bases, with 16 bases left between them. This CDR3 has 14 amino acids. The CDR3 spells CASTLTAGGYGYTF. CDR3 nucleotide sequence: TGTGCCAGCACTTTGACAGCTGGGGGCTATGGCTACACCTTC.

The V gene is TRBV12-5, the J gene TRBJ2-5; TRBD2 matches at 8 bases. Germline V gene data show CDR1 as LGHNT and CDR2 as FRNRAP. This CDR3 has 13 residues. The ends lost 6 bases at V and 4 bases at J; junction bases unmatched: 4. CDR3 nucleotide sequence: TGTGCTAGTGGCCGAAGCGGGAGAGAGACCCAGTACTTC. This encodes CASGRSGRETQYF.

This clonotype came up a few times. V is TRBV6-1 and J is TRBJ1-6, with D uncertain. This CDR3 comprises 13 residues. Looked up from germline, CDR1 is MNHNS and CDR2 is SASEGT. V dropped 4 bases and J dropped 7 bases, with 8 bases sitting between them. The CDR3 reads CASSGLDNSPLHF. CDR3 bases: TGTGCCAGCAGTGGACTGGACAATTCACCCCTCCACTTT.

The V gene is TRBV6-5, the J gene TRBJ1-2; the D gene is possibly TRBD1 (5 bases). V was clipped by 6 bases and J by 2 bases, with 10 bases between them. The germline gives CDR1 MNHEY, CDR2 SVGAGI. The CDR3 runs 13 residues. The CDR3 region has the DNA TGTGCCAGCAGCTCCGACAGCAACTATGGCTACACCTTC. Encoded protein: CASSSDSNYGYTF.

This clonotype has more than one count but fewer than ten. This chain links TRBV5-5 with TRBJ2-1; 9 nucleotides match TRBD2. CDR1 SGHKS and CDR2 YYEKEE come from the germline V gene (reference sequence). The CDR3 sequence is 16 residues long. V shed 3 bases and J 4 bases; nucleotides not matched to a gene: 8. The CDR3 sequence: CASSSVAGVPYNEQFF. CDR3 nucleotide sequence: TGTGCCAGCAGCTCTGTAGCGGGAGTGCCGTACAATGAGCAGTTCTTC.